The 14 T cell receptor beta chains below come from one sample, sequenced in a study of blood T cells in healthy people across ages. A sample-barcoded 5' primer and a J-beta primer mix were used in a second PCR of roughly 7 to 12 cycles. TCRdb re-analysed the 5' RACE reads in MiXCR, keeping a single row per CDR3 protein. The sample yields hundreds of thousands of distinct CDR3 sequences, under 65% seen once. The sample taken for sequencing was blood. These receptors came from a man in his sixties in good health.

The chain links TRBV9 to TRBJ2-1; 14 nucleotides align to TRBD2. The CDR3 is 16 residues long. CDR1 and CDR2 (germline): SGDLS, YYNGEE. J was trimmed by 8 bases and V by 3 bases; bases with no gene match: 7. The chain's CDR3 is CASSAGTSGSLYEQFF. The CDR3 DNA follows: TGTGCCAGCAGCGCTGGGACTAGCGGGAGTTTGTATGAGCAGTTCTTC.

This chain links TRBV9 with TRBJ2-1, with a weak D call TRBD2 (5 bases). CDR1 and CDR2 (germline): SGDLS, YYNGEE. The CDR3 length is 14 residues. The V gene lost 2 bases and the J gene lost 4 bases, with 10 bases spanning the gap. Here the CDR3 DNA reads TGTGCCAGCAGCGTTAGGTGGGAGTACAATGAGCAGTTCTTC. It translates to CASSVRWEYNEQFF.

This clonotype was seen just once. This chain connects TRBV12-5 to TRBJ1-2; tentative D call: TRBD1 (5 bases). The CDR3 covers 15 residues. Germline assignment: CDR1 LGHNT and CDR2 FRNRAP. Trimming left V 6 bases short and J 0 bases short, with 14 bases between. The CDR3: CASGPSGGANYGYTF. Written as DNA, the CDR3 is TGTGCTAGTGGCCCTTCCGGGGGAGCTAACTATGGCTACACCTTC. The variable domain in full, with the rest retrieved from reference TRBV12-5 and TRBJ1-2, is DARVTQTPRHKVTEMGQEVTMRCQPILGHNTVFWYRQTMMQGLELLAYFRNRAPLDDSGMPKDRFSAEMPDATLATLKIQPSEPRDSAVYFCASGPSGGANYGYTFGSGTRLTVV.

CDR3 region: CASSARGGRTEAFF. The CDR3 coding sequence is TGTGCCAGCAGCGCCCGAGGGGGTCGGACTGAAGCTTTCTTT. The gene calls are TRBV7-2 and TRBJ1-1; possibly TRBD1 for D (6 bases). Germline CDR1 and CDR2: SGHTA and FQGNSA. V gave up 5 bases and J gave up 5 bases, with 15 bases separating them. The CDR3 runs to 14 residues.

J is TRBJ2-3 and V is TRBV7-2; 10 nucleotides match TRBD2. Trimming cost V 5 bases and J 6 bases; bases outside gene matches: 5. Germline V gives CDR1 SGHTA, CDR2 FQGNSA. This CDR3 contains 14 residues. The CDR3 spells CASSPLAGFDTQYF. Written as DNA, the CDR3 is TGTGCCAGCAGCCCACTAGCGGGGTTCGATACGCAGTATTTT. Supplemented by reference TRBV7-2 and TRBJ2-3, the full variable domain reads GAGVSQSPSNKVTEKGKDVELRCDPISGHTALYWYRQSLGQGLEFLIYFQGNSAPDKSGLPSDRFSAERTGGSVSTLTIQRTQQEDSAVYLCASSPLAGFDTQYFGPGTRLTVL.

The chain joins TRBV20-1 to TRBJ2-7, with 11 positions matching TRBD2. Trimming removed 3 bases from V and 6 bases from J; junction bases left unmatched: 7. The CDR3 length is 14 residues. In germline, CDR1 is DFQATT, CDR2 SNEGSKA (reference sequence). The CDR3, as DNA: TGCAGTGCTAGGCGGCCCCTAGCGGGAGGCGAGCAGTACTTC. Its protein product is CSARRPLAGGEQYF.

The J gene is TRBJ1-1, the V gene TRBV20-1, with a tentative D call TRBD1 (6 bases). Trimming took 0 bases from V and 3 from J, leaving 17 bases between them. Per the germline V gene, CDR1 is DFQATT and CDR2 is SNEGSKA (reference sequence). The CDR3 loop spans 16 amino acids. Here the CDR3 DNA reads TGCAGTGCTAGAGATGGGGGGCGCGATACAGACACTGAAGCTTTCTTT. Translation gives CSARDGGRDTDTEAFF.

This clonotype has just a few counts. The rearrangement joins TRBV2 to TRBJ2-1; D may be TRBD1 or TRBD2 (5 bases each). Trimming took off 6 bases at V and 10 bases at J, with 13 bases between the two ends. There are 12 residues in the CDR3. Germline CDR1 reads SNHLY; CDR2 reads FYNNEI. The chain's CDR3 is CASRGDPGEQFF. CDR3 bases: TGTGCCAGCAGAGGGGACCCCGGGGAGCAGTTCTTC. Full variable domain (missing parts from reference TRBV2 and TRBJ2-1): EPEVTQTPSHQVTQMGQEVILRCVPISNHLYFYWYRQILGQKVEFLVSFYNNEISEKSEIFDDQFSVERPDGSNFTLKIRSTKLEDSAMYFCASRGDPGEQFFGPGTRLTVL.

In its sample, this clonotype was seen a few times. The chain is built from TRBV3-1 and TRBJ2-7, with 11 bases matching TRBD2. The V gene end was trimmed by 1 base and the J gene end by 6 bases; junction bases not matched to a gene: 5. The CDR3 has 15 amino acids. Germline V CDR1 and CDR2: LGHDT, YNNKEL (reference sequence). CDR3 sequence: CASSQGLAGGLEQYF. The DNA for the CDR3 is TGTGCCAGCAGCCAAGGTTTAGCGGGGGGGCTCGAGCAGTACTTC.

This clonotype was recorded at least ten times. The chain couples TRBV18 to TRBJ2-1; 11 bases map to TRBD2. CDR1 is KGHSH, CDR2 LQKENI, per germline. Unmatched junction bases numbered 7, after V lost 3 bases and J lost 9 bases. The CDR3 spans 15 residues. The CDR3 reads CASSPTSGGEGEQFF. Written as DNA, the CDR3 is TGTGCCAGCTCACCCACTAGCGGGGGTGAGGGTGAGCAGTTCTTC.

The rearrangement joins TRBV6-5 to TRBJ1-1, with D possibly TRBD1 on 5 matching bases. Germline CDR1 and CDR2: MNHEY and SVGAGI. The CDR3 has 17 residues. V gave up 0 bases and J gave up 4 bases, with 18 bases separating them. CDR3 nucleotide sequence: TGTGCCAGCAGTTACTCGCGGCAGGGAGGGTGGGCCACTGAAGCTTTCTTT. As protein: CASSYSRQGGWATEAFF.

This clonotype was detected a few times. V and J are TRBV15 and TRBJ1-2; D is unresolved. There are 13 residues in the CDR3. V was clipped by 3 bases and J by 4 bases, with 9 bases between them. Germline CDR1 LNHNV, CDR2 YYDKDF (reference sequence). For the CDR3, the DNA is TGTGCCACCAGCAGGGCGGGCGGCTATGGCTACACCTTC. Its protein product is CATSRAGGYGYTF. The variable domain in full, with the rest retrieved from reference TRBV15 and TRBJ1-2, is DAMVIQNPRYQVTQFGKPVTLSCSQTLNHNVMYWYQQKSSQAPKLLFHYYDKDFNNEADTPDNFQSRRPNTSFCFLDIRSPGLGDTAMYLCATSRAGGYGYTFGSGTRLTVV.

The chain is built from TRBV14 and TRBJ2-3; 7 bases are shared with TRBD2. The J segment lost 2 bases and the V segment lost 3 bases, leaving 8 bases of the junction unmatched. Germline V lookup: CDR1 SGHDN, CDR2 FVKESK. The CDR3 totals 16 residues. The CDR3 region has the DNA TGTGCCAGCAGCCAGACGACTAGCTTGAACACAGATACGCAGTATTTT. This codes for CASSQTTSLNTDTQYF.

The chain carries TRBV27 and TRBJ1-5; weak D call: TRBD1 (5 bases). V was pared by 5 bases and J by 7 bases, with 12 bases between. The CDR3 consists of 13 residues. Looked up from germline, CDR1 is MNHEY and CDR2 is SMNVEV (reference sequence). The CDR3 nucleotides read TGTGCCAGCAGTAGGGGTCTGGACCAGCCCCAGCATTTT. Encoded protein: CASSRGLDQPQHF.